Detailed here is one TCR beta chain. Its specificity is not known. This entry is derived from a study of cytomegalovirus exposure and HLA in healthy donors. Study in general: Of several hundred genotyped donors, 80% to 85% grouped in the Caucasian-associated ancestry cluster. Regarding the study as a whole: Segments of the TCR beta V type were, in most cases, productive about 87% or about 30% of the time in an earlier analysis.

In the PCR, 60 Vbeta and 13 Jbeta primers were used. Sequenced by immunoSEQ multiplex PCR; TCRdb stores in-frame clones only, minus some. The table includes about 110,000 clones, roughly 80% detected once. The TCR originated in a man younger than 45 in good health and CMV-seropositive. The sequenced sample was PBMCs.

The CDR3 region is CASSLGARTEAFF. In DNA, the CDR3 is TGTGCCAGCAGCTTAGGGGCTCGAACTGAAGCTTTCTTT. The chain couples TRBV7-9 to TRBJ1-1, with no clear D. CDR3 length: 13 residues. V was shortened by 1 base and J by 5 bases, with 8 bases between the two germline ends. Germline-derived CDR1 and CDR2 are SEHNR and FQNEAQ (reference sequence).